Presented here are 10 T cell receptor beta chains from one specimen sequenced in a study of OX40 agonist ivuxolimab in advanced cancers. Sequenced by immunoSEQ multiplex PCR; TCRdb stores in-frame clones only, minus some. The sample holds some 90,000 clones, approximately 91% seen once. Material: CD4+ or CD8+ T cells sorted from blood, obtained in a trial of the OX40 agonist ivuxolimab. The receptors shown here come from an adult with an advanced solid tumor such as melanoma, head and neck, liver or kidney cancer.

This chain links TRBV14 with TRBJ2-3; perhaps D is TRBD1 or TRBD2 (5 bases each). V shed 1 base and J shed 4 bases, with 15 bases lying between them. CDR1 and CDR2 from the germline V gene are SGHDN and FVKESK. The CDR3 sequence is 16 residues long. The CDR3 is CASSQGGPSPPDTQYF. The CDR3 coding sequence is TGTGCCAGCAGCCAAGGGGGACCCAGTCCGCCAGATACGCAGTATTTT.

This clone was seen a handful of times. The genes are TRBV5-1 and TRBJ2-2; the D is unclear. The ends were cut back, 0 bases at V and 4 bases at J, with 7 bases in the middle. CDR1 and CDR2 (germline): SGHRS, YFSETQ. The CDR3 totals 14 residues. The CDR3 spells CASSLDIFTGELFF. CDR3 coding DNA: TGCGCCAGCAGCTTGGACATTTTCACCGGGGAGCTGTTTTTT.

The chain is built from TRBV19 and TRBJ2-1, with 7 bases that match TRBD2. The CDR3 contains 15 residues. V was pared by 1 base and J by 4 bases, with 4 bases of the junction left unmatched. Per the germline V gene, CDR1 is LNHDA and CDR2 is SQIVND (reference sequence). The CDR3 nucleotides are TGTGCCAGTAGTATAGCGCGGGAGAGGTACAATGAGCAGTTCTTC. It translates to CASSIARERYNEQFF. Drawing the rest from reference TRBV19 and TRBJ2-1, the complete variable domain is DGGITQSPKYLFRKEGQNVTLSCEQNLNHDAMYWYRQDPGQGLRLIYYSQIVNDFQKGDIAEGYSVSREKKESFPLTVTSAQKNPTAFYLCASSIARERYNEQFFGPGTRLTVL.

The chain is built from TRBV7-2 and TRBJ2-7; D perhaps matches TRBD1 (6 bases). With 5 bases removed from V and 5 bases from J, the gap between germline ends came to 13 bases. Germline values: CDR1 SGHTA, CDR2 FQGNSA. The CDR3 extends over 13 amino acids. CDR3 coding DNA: TGTGCCAGCAGCGTGACAGGTCCCAACGAGCAGTACTTC. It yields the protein CASSVTGPNEQYF.

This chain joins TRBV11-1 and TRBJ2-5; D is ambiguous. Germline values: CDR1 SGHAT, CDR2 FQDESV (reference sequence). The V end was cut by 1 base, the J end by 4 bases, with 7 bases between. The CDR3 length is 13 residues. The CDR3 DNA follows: TGTGCCAGCAGCTTAGGTAGTTCAGAGACCCAGTACTTC. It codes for CASSLGSSETQYF.

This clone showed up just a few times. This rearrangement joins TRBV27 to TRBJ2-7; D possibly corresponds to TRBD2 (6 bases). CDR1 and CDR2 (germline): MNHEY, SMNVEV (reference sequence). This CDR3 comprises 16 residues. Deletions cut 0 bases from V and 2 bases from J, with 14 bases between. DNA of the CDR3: TGTGCCAGCAGTTTATCATGGGCTAGCGCAACCTACGAGCAGTACTTC. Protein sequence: CASSLSWASATYEQYF.

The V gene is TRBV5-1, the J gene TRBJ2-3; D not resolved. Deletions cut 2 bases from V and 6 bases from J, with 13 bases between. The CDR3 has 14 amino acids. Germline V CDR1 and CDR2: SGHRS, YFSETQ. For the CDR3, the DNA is TGCGCCAGCAGCTTAGGCCCCCTCGGGGATACGCAGTATTTT. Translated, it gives CASSLGPLGDTQYF.

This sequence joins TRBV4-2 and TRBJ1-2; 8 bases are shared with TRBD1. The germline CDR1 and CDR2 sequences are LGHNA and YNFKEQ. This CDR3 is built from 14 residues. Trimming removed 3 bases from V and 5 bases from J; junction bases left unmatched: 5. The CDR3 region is CASSQAGTGYGYTF. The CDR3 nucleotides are TGTGCCAGCAGCCAGGCCGGGACAGGATATGGCTACACCTTC.

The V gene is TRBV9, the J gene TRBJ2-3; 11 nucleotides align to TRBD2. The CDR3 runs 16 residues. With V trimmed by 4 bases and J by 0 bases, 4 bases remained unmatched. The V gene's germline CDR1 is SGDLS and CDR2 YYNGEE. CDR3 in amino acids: CASSSRTSGSTDTQYF. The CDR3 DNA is TGTGCCAGCAGCTCCCGGACTAGCGGGAGCACAGATACGCAGTATTTT. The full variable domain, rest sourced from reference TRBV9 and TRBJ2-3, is DSGVTQTPKHLITATGQRVTLRCSPRSGDLSVYWYQQSLDQGLQFLIQYYNGEERAKGNILERFSAQQFPDLHSELNLSSLELGDSALYFCASSSRTSGSTDTQYFGPGTRLTVL.

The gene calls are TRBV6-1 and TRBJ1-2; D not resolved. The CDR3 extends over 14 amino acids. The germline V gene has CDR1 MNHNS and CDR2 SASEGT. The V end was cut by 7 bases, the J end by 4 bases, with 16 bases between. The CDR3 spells CASTEMGSGYGYTF. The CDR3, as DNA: TGTGCCAGCACCGAAATGGGCTCGGGCTATGGCTACACCTTC.